The 20 T cell receptor beta chains below all came from one sample that was sequenced in a study of T cells after yellow fever vaccination. TCRdb analysed the 5' RACE reads with MiXCR anew, one entry per CDR3 protein. The data show a few hundred thousand distinct CDR3 sequences, approximately 3% seen once. Sequencing used CD4+ T cells sorted from PBMCs, obtained 10 days after the yellow fever booster vaccination. The receptor source for this set is a man between 18 and 29 years old who received the YFV17D yellow fever vaccine.

This clonotype came up a few times. J is TRBJ1-5 and V is TRBV7-6; TRBD1 agrees at 8 bases. CDR1 is SGHVS, CDR2 FNYEAQ, per germline. The CDR3 loop spans 15 amino acids. With 2 bases clipped from V and 2 bases from J, the junction kept 2 bases outside the gene matches. CDR3 sequence reads: CASSLSGGRNQPQHF. The CDR3 DNA reads as TGTGCCAGCAGCTTATCAGGGGGCCGCAATCAGCCCCAGCATTTT.

This rearrangement joins TRBV4-3 to TRBJ1-2; D unclear. V was pared by 1 base and J by 3 bases, with 6 bases between. The germline V gene has CDR1 LGHNA and CDR2 YSLEER. The CDR3 has 13 amino acids. The CDR3 DNA reads TGCGCCAGCAGCCAAGGAGAGGACTATGGCTACACCTTC. Amino acid sequence: CASSQGEDYGYTF.

In its sample, this clonotype was seen many times. This chain uses TRBV2 with TRBJ1-2, with 8 bases matching TRBD1. The CDR3 consists of 12 residues. CDR1 SNHLY and CDR2 FYNNEI come from the germline V gene. V was pared by 6 bases and J by 6 bases, with 3 bases of the junction left unmatched. Here the CDR3 reads CASSEQGDGYTF. The DNA of the CDR3 is TGTGCCAGCAGCGAACAGGGGGATGGCTACACCTTC.

The chain employs TRBV5-1 and TRBJ2-4; D may be TRBD1 or TRBD2 (6 bases each). Germline values: CDR1 SGHRS, CDR2 YFSETQ. Deletions cut 3 bases from V and 8 bases from J, with 18 bases between. This CDR3 region has 15 residues. The CDR3 nucleotides read TGCGCCAGCAGCTACACTCGGTGGGGGGCGGACATTCAGTACTTC. Protein: CASSYTRWGADIQYF. The full variable domain, with the rest looked up from reference TRBV5-1 and TRBJ2-4, is KAGVTQTPRYLIKTRGQQVTLSCSPISGHRSVSWYQQTPGQGLQFLFEYFSETQRNKGNFPGRFSGRQFSNSRSEMNVSTLELGDSALYLCASSYTRWGADIQYFGAGTRLSVL.

This clonotype was seen a handful of times. The chain links TRBV5-1 to TRBJ2-3; D is ambiguous. Germline loops: CDR1 SGHRS, CDR2 YFSETQ. The CDR3 totals 17 residues. The V end was cut by 0 bases, the J end by 0 bases, with 14 bases between. The CDR3 coding sequence is TGCGCCAGCAGCTTGGGCAGAAACTTCTTTAGCACAGATACGCAGTATTTT. Translated, it gives CASSLGRNFFSTDTQYF. Together with reference TRBV5-1 and TRBJ2-3, the CDR3 gives the full variable domain: KAGVTQTPRYLIKTRGQQVTLSCSPISGHRSVSWYQQTPGQGLQFLFEYFSETQRNKGNFPGRFSGRQFSNSRSEMNVSTLELGDSALYLCASSLGRNFFSTDTQYFGPGTRLTVL.

This clonotype was seen ten or more times. The rearrangement links TRBV15 to TRBJ1-2; D gene uncertain. Germline V lookup: CDR1 LNHNV, CDR2 YYDKDF (reference sequence). There are 14 residues in the CDR3. V gave up 0 bases and J gave up 4 bases, with 9 bases separating them. CDR3 in amino acids: CATSRDRNAYGYTF. CDR3 sequence (DNA): TGTGCCACCAGCAGAGATCGGAACGCCTATGGCTACACCTTC.

This clonotype has a handful of counts. This sequence joins TRBV6-4 and TRBJ1-1; D gene unclear. Trimming took off 3 bases at V and 3 bases at J, with 8 bases between the two ends. Germline lookup yields CDR1 MRHNA and CDR2 SNTAGT. The CDR3 runs to 13 residues. CDR3 in amino acids: CASSENRYTEAFF. CDR3 nucleotide sequence: TGTGCCAGCAGTGAGAACAGATACACTGAAGCTTTCTTT.

The genes are TRBV2 and TRBJ2-5, with D perhaps TRBD1 or TRBD2 (5 bases each). This CDR3 comprises 13 residues. V was pared by 10 bases and J by 1 base, with 13 bases between. The germline V gene has CDR1 SNHLY and CDR2 FYNNEI. The CDR3 DNA is TGTGCCACCCAGGGACGCCGCCAAGAGACCCAGTACTTC. It yields the protein CATQGRRQETQYF.

This clonotype has at least ten counts. V gene TRBV5-1 combines with J gene TRBJ1-1; possible D gene TRBD1, 5 bases. Germline CDR1 SGHRS, CDR2 YFSETQ. Trimming took off 0 bases at V and 5 bases at J, with 14 bases between the two ends. The CDR3 has 15 amino acids. CDR3 loop: CASSLVGRDSTEAFF. CDR3 in DNA: TGCGCCAGCAGCTTGGTAGGCAGGGATTCGACTGAAGCTTTCTTT.

The rearrangement links TRBV4-2 to TRBJ2-1, with TRBD2 identical over 8 bases. The germline V gene has CDR1 LGHNA and CDR2 YNFKEQ. The CDR3 length is 15 residues. The ends lost 2 bases at V and 6 bases at J; junction bases unmatched: 6. CDR3 sequence: CASSQRKLAANEQFF. The CDR3 coding sequence is TGTGCCAGCAGCCAAAGAAAACTAGCGGCCAATGAGCAGTTCTTC.

At least ten counts were recorded for this clonotype. The gene calls are TRBV20-1 and TRBJ2-3; the match to TRBD1 covers 7 bases. V shed 3 bases and J 3 bases; nucleotides not matched to a gene: 3. The CDR3 has 13 residues. Germline lookup yields CDR1 DFQATT and CDR2 SNEGSKA (reference sequence). The CDR3 loop reads CSASKQGTDTQYF. DNA for the CDR3: TGCAGTGCTAGCAAACAGGGGACAGATACGCAGTATTTT.

In this sample, this clonotype turned up a few times. The gene calls are TRBV18 and TRBJ2-5, with D unclear. Trimming left V 1 base short and J 5 bases short, with 8 bases between. CDR1 and CDR2 (germline): KGHSH, LQKENI. The CDR3 runs 13 residues. CDR3 coding DNA: TGTGCCAGCTCACCACAGCACGGGGAGACCCAGTACTTC. Amino acid sequence: CASSPQHGETQYF.

The chain joins TRBV20-1 to TRBJ1-6, with D hard to call. Germline loops: CDR1 DFQATT, CDR2 SNEGSKA (reference sequence). The CDR3 is made up of 14 amino acids. V was trimmed by 3 bases and J by 5 bases, leaving 11 bases between them. This chain's CDR3 is CSASQGSNNSPLHF. In DNA form, the CDR3 reads TGCAGTGCTAGTCAAGGGTCGAATAATTCACCCCTCCACTTT.

This clonotype has at least ten counts. This sequence joins TRBV4-2 and TRBJ1-6; D remains unclear. V was clipped by 4 bases and J by 4 bases, with 11 bases between them. This CDR3 comprises 15 residues. Germline CDR1 reads LGHNA; CDR2 reads YNFKEQ. The CDR3 loop is CASSPTLGYNSPLHF. The CDR3 bases are TGTGCCAGCAGCCCGACGTTGGGGTATAATTCACCCCTCCACTTT.

At least ten counts were recorded for this clonotype. The CDR3 loop reads CASSLDPGSPDEKLFF. CDR3 bases: TGTGCCAGCAGTTTAGACCCGGGCTCCCCAGATGAAAAACTGTTTTTT. This chain uses TRBV12-3 or TRBV12-4 with TRBJ1-4; D not certain. V lost 1 base to trimming and J lost 6 bases, with 15 bases between them. The CDR3 is made up of 16 amino acids.

This clonotype was observed a few times. V is TRBV7-9 and J is TRBJ2-3; the match to TRBD1 covers 10 bases. The CDR3 contains 16 residues. V shed 3 bases, J shed 4 bases, and the junction held 7 bases outside the gene matches. CDR1 SEHNR and CDR2 FQNEAQ come from the germline V gene (reference sequence). CDR3 residues: CASSLDRGIPPDTQYF. In DNA, the CDR3 is TGTGCCAGCAGCTTGGACAGGGGGATCCCCCCAGATACGCAGTATTTT.

This clonotype was picked up many times. The chain is built from TRBV25-1 and TRBJ2-5; D is undetermined. The length of the CDR3 is 13 residues. Trimming took off 5 bases at V and 5 bases at J, with 12 bases between the two ends. The germline CDR1 and CDR2 sequences are MGHDK and SYGVNS. The CDR3 DNA sequence: TGTGCCAGCAGTTCCCGTGGAGCCGAGACCCAGTACTTC. Protein sequence: CASSSRGAETQYF.

This clonotype was seen at least ten times. This sequence joins TRBV3-1 and TRBJ2-3; possible D gene TRBD1, 5 bases. Germline CDR1 reads LGHDT; CDR2 reads YNNKEL (reference sequence). This CDR3 has 16 amino acids. Between the trimmed V and J ends, which lost 4 bases and 1 base, there was a span of 15 bases. The DNA for the CDR3 is TGTGCCAGCAGCCCCCCCCCTACCAGGGGCACAGATACGCAGTATTTT. Residues: CASSPPPTRGTDTQYF.

This clonotype was found many times. The chain uses TRBV9 and TRBJ2-2; no clear D. Germline CDR1 and CDR2: SGDLS and YYNGEE. The CDR3 totals 14 residues. Trimming stripped 0 bases from V and 4 bases from J, with 7 bases between. The CDR3 DNA reads as TGTGCCAGCAGCGTAGGCCAACCCACCGGGGAGCTGTTTTTT. This gives the protein CASSVGQPTGELFF.

At least ten counts were recorded for this clonotype. The V and J genes are TRBV4-2 and TRBJ2-5, with D possibly being TRBD1 (5 bases). This CDR3 region has 13 residues. CDR1 and CDR2 from the germline V gene are LGHNA and YNFKEQ. V lost 3 bases, J lost 5 bases, and 10 bases lay in between. The DNA of the CDR3 is TGTGCCAGCAGCCAGGGGCCCGGGGAGACCCAGTACTTC. Its protein product is CASSQGPGETQYF.